This T cell receptor beta chain is drawn from a study of blood T cell repertoires in COVID-19. Across the study: The analysed material was cDNA or gDNA that came from T cells, B-cell-depleted T cells, or PBMCs.

In the original workflow: It was from reference gene primer amplification that nucleated cell counts were estimated. Sequencing was performed with immunoSEQ multiplex PCR; in TCRdb, only in-frame clones are kept and a portion is missing. V and J calls and clone size are given by that table; D and trimming were obtained from the DNA. This table has 160,000 or so clones, 85% to 90% appearing once. V lost 5 bases to trimming and J lost 1 base, with 10 bases between them. Germline values: CDR1 SGHNT, CDR2 YENEEA. There are 14 residues in the CDR3. Source material: peripheral blood. The receptor comes from a woman in her thirties or forties with acute or convalescent COVID-19. This rearrangement joins TRBV11-3 to TRBJ2-3, with D possibly TRBD2 on 6 matching bases. CDR3 sequence: CASSPPSGTDTQYF. CDR3 DNA sequence: TGTGCCAGCAGCCCCCCTAGCGGCACAGATACGCAGTATTTT.